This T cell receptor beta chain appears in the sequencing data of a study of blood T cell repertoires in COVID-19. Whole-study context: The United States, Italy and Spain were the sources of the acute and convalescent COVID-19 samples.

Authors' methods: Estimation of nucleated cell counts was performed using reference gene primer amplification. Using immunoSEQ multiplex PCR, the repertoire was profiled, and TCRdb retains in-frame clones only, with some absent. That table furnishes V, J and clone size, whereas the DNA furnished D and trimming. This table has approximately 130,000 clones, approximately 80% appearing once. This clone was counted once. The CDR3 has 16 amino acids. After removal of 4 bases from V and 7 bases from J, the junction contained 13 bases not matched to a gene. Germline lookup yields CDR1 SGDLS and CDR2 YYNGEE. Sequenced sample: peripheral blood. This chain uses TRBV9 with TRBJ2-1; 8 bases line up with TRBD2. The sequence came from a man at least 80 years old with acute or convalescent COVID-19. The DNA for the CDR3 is TGTGCCAGCAGCCCCGGGGTTGCGGGGGGCCAAAATGAGCAGTTCTTC. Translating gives CASSPGVAGGQNEQFF.